This TCR beta chain stems from a study of shared clonotypes between healthy human individuals. Study context: A donor's plate count was three for CD4 naive and three for CD4 memory; CD8 naive had two and CD8 memory one. Study results and limitations: Larger richness was generally estimated for naive than memory subsets.

CD8 cells regarded as naive lacked CD45RO, were positively chosen for CCR7, and omitted terminally differentiated effector memory CD45RA+ cells. Notes on this clone: As yet, its antigen is unknown.

The CDR3 length is 14 residues. Germline V gives CDR1 SQVTM, CDR2 ANQGSEA. With 5 bases clipped from V and 1 base from J, the junction kept 6 bases outside the gene matches. Profiling relied on immunoSEQ multiplex PCR, and the TCRdb table lists in-frame clones only, not all of them. The sample lists under 1 million clones; about 91% were seen once. This receptor was identified in a man aged 30 to 45 in good health. The sequenced sample was naive CD8+ T cells sorted from blood. The V call is TRBV29-1, the J call TRBJ2-7, with TRBD2 identical over 9 bases. DNA for the CDR3: TGCAGCGTTTATATAGCGGGAGCATCCTACGAGCAGTACTTC. Amino acid sequence: CSVYIAGASYEQYF.